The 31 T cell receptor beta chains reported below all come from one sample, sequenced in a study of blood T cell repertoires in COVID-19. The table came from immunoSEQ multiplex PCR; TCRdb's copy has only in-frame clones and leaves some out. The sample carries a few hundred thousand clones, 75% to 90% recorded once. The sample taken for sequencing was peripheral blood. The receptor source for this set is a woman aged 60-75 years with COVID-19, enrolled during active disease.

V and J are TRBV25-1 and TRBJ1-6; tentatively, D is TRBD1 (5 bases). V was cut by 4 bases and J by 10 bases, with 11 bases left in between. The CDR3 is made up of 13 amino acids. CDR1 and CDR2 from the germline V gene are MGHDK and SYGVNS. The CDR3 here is CASSVAGESPLHF. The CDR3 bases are TGTGCCAGCAGTGTAGCGGGGGAATCACCCCTCCACTTT.

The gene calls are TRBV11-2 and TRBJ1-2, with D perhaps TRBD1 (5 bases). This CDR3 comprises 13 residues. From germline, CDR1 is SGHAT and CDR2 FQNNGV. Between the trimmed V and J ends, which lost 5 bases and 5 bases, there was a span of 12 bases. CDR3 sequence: CASSPGGGYGYTF. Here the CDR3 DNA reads TGTGCCAGCAGCCCCGGCGGGGGTTATGGCTACACCTTC.

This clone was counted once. The CDR3 DNA is TGTGCCAGCAGCGTAGGCAGGTTCTATGGCTACACCTTC. Its translation: CASSVGRFYGYTF. The chain recombines TRBV9 with TRBJ1-2; unclear D gene. This CDR3 has 13 amino acids. The V gene's germline CDR1 is SGDLS and CDR2 YYNGEE. The V end lost 0 bases, the J end lost 4 bases, and 7 bases lay between the germline ends.

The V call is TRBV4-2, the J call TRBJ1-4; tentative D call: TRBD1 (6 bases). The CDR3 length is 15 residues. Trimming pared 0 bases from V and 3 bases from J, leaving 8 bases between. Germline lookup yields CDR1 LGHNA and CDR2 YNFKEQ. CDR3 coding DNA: TGTGCCAGCAGCCAAGATCGGACAGCTAATGAAAAACTGTTTTTT. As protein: CASSQDRTANEKLFF.

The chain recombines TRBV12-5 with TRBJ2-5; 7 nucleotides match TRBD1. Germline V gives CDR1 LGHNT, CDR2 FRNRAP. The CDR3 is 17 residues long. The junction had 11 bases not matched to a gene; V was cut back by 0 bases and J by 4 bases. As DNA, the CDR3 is TGTGCTAGTGGTTTGGTACTTGACAGGGCCAAAGGAGAGACCCAGTACTTC. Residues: CASGLVLDRAKGETQYF.

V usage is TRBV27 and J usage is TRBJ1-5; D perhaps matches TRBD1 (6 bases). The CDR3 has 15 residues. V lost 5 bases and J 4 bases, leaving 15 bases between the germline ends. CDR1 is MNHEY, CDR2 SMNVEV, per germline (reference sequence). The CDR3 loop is CASSKSDRKNQPQHF. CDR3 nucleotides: TGTGCCAGCAGTAAATCGGACAGAAAAAATCAGCCCCAGCATTTT.

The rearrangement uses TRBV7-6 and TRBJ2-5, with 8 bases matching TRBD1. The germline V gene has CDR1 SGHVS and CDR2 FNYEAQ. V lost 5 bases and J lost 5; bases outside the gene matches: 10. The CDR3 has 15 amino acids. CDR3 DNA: TGTGCCAGCAGCCCCAGGACAGGGTGGGGGGAGACCCAGTACTTC. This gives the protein CASSPRTGWGETQYF.

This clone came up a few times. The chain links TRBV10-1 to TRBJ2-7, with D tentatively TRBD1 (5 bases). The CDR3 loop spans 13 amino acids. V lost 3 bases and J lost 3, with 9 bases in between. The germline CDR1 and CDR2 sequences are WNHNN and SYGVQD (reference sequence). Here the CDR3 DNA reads TGCGCCAGCAGTGAAGACAGTCGCTACGAGCAGTACTTC. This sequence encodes CASSEDSRYEQYF.

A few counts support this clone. The CDR3 protein is CASSEQGAVSEAFF. The CDR3 bases are TGTGCCAGCAGTGAACAGGGGGCGGTATCTGAAGCTTTCTTT. The V and J genes are TRBV2 and TRBJ1-1, with 8 nucleotides matching TRBD1. The CDR3 length is 14 residues. Germline assignment: CDR1 SNHLY and CDR2 FYNNEI. The ends lost 2 bases at V and 6 bases at J; junction bases unmatched: 5.

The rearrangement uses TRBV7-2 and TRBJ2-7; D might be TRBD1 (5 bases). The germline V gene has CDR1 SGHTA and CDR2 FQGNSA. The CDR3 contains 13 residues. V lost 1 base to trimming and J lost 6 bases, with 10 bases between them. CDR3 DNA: TGTGCCAGCAGCTTAGTGGGTCAGGGCGAGCAGTACTTC. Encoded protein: CASSLVGQGEQYF.

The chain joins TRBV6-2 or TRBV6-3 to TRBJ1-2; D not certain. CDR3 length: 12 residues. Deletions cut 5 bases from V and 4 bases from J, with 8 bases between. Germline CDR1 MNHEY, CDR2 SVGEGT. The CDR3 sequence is CASSTAGYGYTF. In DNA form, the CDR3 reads TGTGCCAGCAGTACCGCCGGCTATGGCTACACCTTC.

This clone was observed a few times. Here the CDR3 DNA reads TGTGCCAGCAGTTTCGAGTGGAATCAGCCCCAGCATTTT. Protein sequence: CASSFEWNQPQHF. J is TRBJ1-5 and V is TRBV12-3 or TRBV12-4; D unresolved. This CDR3 has 13 residues. The ends were cut back, 3 bases at V and 4 bases at J, with 7 bases in the middle.

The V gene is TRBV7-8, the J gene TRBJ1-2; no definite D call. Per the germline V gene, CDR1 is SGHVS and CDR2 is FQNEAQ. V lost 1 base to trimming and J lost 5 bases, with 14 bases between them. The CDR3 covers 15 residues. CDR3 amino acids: CASSLEGRGSYGYTF. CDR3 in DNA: TGTGCCAGCAGCTTAGAGGGTCGCGGGTCTTATGGCTACACCTTC.

The CDR3 sequence is CASSLARQGRMTEAFF. The CDR3 DNA is TGCGCCAGCAGCTTGGCCCGACAGGGTAGGATGACTGAAGCTTTCTTT. The chain uses TRBV5-1 and TRBJ1-1; TRBD1 matches 7 bases. Germline V lookup: CDR1 SGHRS, CDR2 YFSETQ. Germline trimming cut 0 bases from V and 5 bases from J; bases unmatched to any gene: 10. The CDR3 consists of 16 residues.

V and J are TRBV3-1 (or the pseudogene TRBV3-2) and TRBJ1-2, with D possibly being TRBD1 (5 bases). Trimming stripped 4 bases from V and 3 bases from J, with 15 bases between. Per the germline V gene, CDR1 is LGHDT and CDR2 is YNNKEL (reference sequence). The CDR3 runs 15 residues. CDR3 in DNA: TGTGCCAGCAGCCCCGAGCAGGGCATGGACTATGGCTACACCTTC. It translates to CASSPEQGMDYGYTF.

CDR3 region: CASSLMGLGPSLFF. The CDR3 bases are TGTGCCAGCAGCTTAATGGGACTAGGCCCGAGTCTGTTCTTC. This rearrangement joins TRBV11-2 to TRBJ2-1, with 8 bases matching TRBD2. The CDR3 length is 14 residues. Unmatched junction bases numbered 12, after V lost 2 bases and J lost 15 bases. Germline V gene data show CDR1 as SGHAT and CDR2 as FQNNGV.

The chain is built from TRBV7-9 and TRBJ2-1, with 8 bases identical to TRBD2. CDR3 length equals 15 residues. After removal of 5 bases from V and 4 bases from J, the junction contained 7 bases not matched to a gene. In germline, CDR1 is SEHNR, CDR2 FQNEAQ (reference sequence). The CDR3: CASSAGAGGYNEQFF. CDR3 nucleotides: TGTGCCAGCAGCGCAGGGGCGGGGGGTTACAATGAGCAGTTCTTC.

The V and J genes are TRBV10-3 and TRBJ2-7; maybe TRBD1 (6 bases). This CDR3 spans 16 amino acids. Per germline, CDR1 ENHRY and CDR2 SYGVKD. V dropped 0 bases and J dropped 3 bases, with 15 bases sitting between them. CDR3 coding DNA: TGTGCCATCAGTGAGTCCGGGGCCAGGGGTGGCTACGAGCAGTACTTC. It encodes CAISESGARGGYEQYF.

The CDR3 DNA sequence: TGTGCCATCAGTGACTCGGGGGGGAGGGAGACCCAGTACTTC. It translates to CAISDSGGRETQYF. This rearrangement joins TRBV10-3 to TRBJ2-5, with TRBD2 identical over 8 bases. In germline, CDR1 is ENHRY, CDR2 SYGVKD. This CDR3 has 14 amino acids. The J segment lost 5 bases and the V segment lost 3 bases, leaving 5 bases of the junction unmatched.

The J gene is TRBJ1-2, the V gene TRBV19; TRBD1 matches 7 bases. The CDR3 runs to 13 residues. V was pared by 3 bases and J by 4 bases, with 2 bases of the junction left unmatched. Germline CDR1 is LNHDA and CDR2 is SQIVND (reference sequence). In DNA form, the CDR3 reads TGTGCCAGTAGTATCAGGGGGACCTATGGCTACACCTTC. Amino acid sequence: CASSIRGTYGYTF.

The CDR3 loop reads CATSDPRTGKDEQFF. As DNA, the CDR3 is TGTGCCACCAGTGACCCTCGGACAGGGAAGGATGAGCAGTTCTTC. The chain employs TRBV24-1 and TRBJ2-1; 8 nucleotides agree with TRBD1. With 4 bases clipped from V and 8 bases from J, the junction kept 9 bases outside the gene matches. Germline V gives CDR1 KGHDR, CDR2 SFDVKD. The CDR3 sequence is 15 residues long.

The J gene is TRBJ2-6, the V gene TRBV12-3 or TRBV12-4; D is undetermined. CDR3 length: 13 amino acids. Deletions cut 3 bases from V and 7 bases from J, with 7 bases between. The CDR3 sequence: CASSFRSANVLTF. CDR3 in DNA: TGTGCCAGCAGTTTTAGGAGTGCCAACGTCCTGACTTTC.

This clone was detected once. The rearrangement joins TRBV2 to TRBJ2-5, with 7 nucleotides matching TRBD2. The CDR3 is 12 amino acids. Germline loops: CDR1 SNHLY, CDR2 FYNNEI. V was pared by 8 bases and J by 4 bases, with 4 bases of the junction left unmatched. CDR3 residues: CASLLAPETQYF. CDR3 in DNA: TGTGCCAGCCTACTAGCGCCAGAGACCCAGTACTTC.

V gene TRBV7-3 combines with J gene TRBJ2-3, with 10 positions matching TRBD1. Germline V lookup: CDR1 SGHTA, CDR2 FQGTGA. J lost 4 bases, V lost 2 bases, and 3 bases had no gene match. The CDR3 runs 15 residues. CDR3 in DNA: TGTGCCAGCAGCTTACCGGGACAGGGGTCAGATACGCAGTATTTT. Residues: CASSLPGQGSDTQYF. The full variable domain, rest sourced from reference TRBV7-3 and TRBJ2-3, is GAGVSQTPSNKVTEKGKYVELRCDPISGHTALYWYRQSLGQGPEFLIYFQGTGAADDSGLPNDRFFAVRPEGSVSTLKIQRTERGDSAVYLCASSLPGQGSDTQYFGPGTRLTVL.

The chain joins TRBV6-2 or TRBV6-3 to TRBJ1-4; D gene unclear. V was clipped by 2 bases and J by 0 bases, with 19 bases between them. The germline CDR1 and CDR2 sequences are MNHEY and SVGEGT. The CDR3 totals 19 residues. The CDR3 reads CASSYPGSSALATNEKLFF. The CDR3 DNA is TGTGCCAGCAGTTACCCCGGGTCCTCCGCTCTTGCAACTAATGAAAAACTGTTTTTT.

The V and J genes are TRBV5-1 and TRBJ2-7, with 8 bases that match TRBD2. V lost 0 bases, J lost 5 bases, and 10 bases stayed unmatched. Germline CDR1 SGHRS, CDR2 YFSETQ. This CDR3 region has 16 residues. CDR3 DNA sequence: TGCGCCAGCAGCTTGGGGCCTTTGGCGGGGGGCCACGAGCAGTACTTC. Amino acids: CASSLGPLAGGHEQYF.

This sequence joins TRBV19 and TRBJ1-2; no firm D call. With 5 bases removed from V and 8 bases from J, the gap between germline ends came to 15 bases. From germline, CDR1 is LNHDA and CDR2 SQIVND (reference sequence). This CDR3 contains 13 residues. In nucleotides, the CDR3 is TGTGCCAGTAGTGCCGCCTCCGAGCGCGGCTACACCTTC. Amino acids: CASSAASERGYTF.

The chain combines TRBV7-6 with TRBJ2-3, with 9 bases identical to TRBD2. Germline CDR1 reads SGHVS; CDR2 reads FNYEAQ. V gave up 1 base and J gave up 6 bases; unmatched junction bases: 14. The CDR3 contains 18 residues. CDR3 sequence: CASSLVPASGDSYDTQYF. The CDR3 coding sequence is TGTGCCAGCAGCTTAGTCCCGGCTAGCGGGGATAGTTACGATACGCAGTATTTT.

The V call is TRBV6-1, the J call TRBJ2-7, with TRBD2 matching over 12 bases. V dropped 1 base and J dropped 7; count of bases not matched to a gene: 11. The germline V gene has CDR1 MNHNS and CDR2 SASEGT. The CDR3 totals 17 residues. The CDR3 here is CASSEVSRLAGAGEQYF. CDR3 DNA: TGTGCCAGCAGTGAAGTTAGTAGACTAGCGGGGGCAGGTGAGCAGTACTTC.

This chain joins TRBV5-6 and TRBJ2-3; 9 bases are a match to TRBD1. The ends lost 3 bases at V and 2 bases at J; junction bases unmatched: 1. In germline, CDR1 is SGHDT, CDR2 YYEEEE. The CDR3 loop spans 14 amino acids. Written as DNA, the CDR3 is TGTGCCAGCAGCTGGACAGGGGTCACAGATACGCAGTATTTT. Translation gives CASSWTGVTDTQYF.

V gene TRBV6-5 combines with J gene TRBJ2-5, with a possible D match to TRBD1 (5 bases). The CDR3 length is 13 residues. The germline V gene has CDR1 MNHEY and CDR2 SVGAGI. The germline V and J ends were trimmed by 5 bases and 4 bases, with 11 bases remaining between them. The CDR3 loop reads CASSPGIGETQYF. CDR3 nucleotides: TGTGCCAGCAGTCCAGGGATTGGAGAGACCCAGTACTTC.